This T cell receptor beta chain derives from a study of blood T cell repertoires in COVID-19. Study at large: Samples taken during acute and convalescent COVID-19 were collected in the United States, Italy and Spain. The cDNA or gDNA used as material had been derived from T cells, B-cell-depleted T cells, or PBMCs.

Germline V gives CDR1 SGHRS, CDR2 YFSETQ. V was pared by 3 bases and J by 2 bases, with 4 bases of the junction left unmatched. This CDR3 is built from 14 residues. Under the authors' procedure: Amplification of reference gene primers provided the estimated nucleated cell counts. Here immunoSEQ multiplex PCR was the method, and the copy in TCRdb shows in-frame clones only, minus some. V, J and clone size were drawn from that table, and D and trimming were deduced from the DNA. The sample contains about 120,000 clones, more than 60% of which appear only once. V is TRBV5-1 and J is TRBJ2-7, with 8 nucleotides matching TRBD2. Sequencing was carried out using peripheral blood. This clonotype originated in a man in his fifties with acute or convalescent COVID-19. This CDR3 reads CASSSGTSTYEQYF. The CDR3 DNA is TGCGCCAGCAGCTCAGGGACTAGTACCTACGAGCAGTACTTC.